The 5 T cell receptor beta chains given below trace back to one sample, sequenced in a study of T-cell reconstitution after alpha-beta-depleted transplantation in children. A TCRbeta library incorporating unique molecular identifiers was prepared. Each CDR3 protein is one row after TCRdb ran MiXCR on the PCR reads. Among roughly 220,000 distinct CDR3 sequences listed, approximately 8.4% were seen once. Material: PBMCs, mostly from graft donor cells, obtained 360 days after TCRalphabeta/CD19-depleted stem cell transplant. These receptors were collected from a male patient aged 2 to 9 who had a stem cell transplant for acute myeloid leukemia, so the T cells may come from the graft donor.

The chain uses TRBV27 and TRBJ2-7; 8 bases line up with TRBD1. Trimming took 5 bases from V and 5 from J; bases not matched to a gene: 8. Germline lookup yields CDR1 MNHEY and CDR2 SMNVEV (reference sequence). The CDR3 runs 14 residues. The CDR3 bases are TGTGCCAGCAGTCCCAGGGGGCTTGGGGACGAGCAGTACGTC. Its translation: CASSPRGLGDEQYV.

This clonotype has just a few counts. The CDR3 spells CSARARLGSANTGELFF. The CDR3 coding sequence is TGCAGTGCTAGAGCGCGGCTGGGGTCGGCGAACACCGGGGAGCTGTTTTTT. V and J are TRBV20-1 and TRBJ2-2; no definite D call. Germline V gene sequence: CDR1 DFQATT, CDR2 SNEGSKA (reference sequence). The CDR3 is 17 amino acids. V lost 1 base and J lost 0, with 15 bases in between.

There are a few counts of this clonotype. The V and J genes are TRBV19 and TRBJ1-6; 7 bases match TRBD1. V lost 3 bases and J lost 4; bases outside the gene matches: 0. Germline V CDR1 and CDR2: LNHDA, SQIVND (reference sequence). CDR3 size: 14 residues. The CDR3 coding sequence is TGTGCCAGTAGTATGGGACAGTATAATTCACCCCTCCACTTT. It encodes CASSMGQYNSPLHF.

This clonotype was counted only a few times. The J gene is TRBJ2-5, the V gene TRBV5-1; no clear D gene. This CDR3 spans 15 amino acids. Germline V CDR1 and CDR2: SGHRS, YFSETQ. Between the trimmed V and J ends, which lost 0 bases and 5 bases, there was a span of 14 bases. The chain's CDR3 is CASSLERTLRETQYF. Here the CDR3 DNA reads TGCGCCAGCAGCTTGGAGCGCACCCTCCGGGAGACCCAGTACTTC.

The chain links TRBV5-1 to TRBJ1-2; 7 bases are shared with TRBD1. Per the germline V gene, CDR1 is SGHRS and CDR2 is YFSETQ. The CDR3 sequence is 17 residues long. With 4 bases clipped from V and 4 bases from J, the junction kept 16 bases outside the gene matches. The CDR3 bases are TGCGCCAGCAGCGACAGGGCAGGGCCCGGTTGGGGCTATGGCTACACCTTC. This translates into CASSDRAGPGWGYGYTF.